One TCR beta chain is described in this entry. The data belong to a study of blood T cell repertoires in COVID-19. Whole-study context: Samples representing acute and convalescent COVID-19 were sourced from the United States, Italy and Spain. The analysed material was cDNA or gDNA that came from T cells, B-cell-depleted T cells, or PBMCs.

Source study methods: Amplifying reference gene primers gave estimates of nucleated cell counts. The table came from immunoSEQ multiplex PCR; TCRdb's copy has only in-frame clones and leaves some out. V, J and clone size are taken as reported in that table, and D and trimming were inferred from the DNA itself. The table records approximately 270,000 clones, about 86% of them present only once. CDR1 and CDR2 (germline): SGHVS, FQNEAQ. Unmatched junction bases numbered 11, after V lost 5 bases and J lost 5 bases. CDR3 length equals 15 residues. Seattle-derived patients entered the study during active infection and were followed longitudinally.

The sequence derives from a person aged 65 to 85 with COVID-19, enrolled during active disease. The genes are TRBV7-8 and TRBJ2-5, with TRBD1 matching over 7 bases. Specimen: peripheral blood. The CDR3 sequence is CASSRTNDRVETQYF. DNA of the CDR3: TGTGCCAGCAGCAGGACCAACGACAGGGTGGAGACCCAGTACTTC.